The 24 T cell receptor beta chains listed next were all sequenced from one sample in a study of blood T cells in healthy people across ages (dated by TCRdb to about 2015). The method was 5' RACE. TCRdb shows the sequencer as Illumina HiSeq 2500. A second PCR of roughly 6 to 11 cycles was performed with a sample-barcoded 5' primer and a J-beta primer mix. The public reads were run again by TCRdb, first through fastp at Q25 and then through MiXCR, and only productive beta chains were kept. Identical CDR3 proteins give one entry, which carries the most common genes and DNA. The sample table lists 700,000 to 900,000 distinct CDR3 sequences, 53% of them with a count of one. The ten largest clones take up roughly 40% of the sample. The sequencing input was blood. The receptor source for this set is an elderly man in good health.

This clonotype was counted a few times. CDR3 sequence: CASRTGTDTQYF. The CDR3 DNA sequence: TGTGCCAGCCGGACAGGCACAGATACGCAGTATTTT. The rearrangement links TRBV5-5 to TRBJ2-3, with D perhaps matching TRBD1 (6 bases). Trimming stripped 7 bases from V and 1 base from J, with 7 bases between. CDR1 and CDR2 (germline): SGHKS, YYEKEE (reference sequence). The CDR3 contains 12 residues.

The table lists this clonotype with a few counts. The chain has TRBV7-8 and TRBJ2-3; D may be TRBD2 (7 bases). This CDR3 has 13 amino acids. V was shortened by 8 bases and J by 14 bases, with 23 bases between the two germline ends. Per the germline V gene, CDR1 is SGHVS and CDR2 is FQNEAQ. CDR3 DNA sequence: TGTGCCAGCGGAGACGGGGGGCACAGATACGCGTATTTT. This sequence encodes CASGDGGHRYAYF.

As regards this clonotype: One end of the junction varies from germline; a read error may be responsible. The chain combines TRBV6-1 with TRBJ2-7; 9 bases line up with TRBD1. The CDR3 has 13 residues. Germline V lookup: CDR1 MNHNS, CDR2 SASEGT. Written as DNA, the CDR3 is TGTGACAGCAGTGAAGACAGGGGGGACGAGCAGTACTTC. This translates into CDSSEDRGDEQYF.

This clonotype was seen only once. J is TRBJ2-1 and V is TRBV5-1, with 11 bases identical to TRBD2. Germline assignment: CDR1 SGHRS and CDR2 YFSETQ. The CDR3 sequence is 19 residues long. The V gene end was trimmed by 2 bases and the J gene end by 0 bases; junction bases not matched to a gene: 10. The CDR3 nucleotides are TGCGCCAGCAGCTTCCCTCCCAGACTAGCGGGGAGCTCCTACAATGAGCAGTTCTTC. This gives the protein CASSFPPRLAGSSYNEQFF.

Only a few counts were recorded for this clonotype. The V and J genes are TRBV20-1 and TRBJ2-5; TRBD1 or TRBD2 may be the D gene (5 bases each). The V gene's germline CDR1 is DFQATT and CDR2 SNEGSKA (reference sequence). Trimming took off 7 bases at V and 0 bases at J, with 18 bases between the two ends. This CDR3 contains 15 residues. CDR3: CSGTRTGLYQETQYF. The CDR3 region has the DNA TGCAGTGGCACGAGGACGGGGCTGTACCAAGAGACCCAGTACTTC.

This clonotype appeared a few times. CDR3 loop: CSAWTGGKAEAFF. The CDR3 region has the DNA TGCAGTGCGTGGACAGGGGGTAAGGCTGAAGCTTTCTTT. V and J are TRBV20-1 and TRBJ1-1; 10 bases are shared with TRBD1. From germline, CDR1 is DFQATT and CDR2 SNEGSKA (reference sequence). After removal of 6 bases from V and 6 bases from J, the junction contained 7 bases not matched to a gene. The CDR3 runs 13 residues.

This chain joins TRBV5-1 and TRBJ2-5, with D perhaps assigned TRBD1 or TRBD2 (6 bases each). V lost 4 bases and J lost 11, with 24 bases in between. CDR3 length: 15 amino acids. Germline-derived CDR1 and CDR2 are SGHRS and YFSETQ. CDR3: CASSPQLGGYNEQYF. The CDR3 nucleotides read TGCGCCAGCAGCCCCCAACTGGGGGGCTACAATGAGCAGTACTTC.

The rearrangement links TRBV11-1 to TRBJ2-7; D possibly corresponds to TRBD2 (6 bases). In germline, CDR1 is SGHAT, CDR2 FQDESV (reference sequence). Trimming took 2 bases from V and 2 from J, leaving 10 bases between them. This CDR3 region has 14 residues. The CDR3 sequence: CASSLRDSTYEQYF. The CDR3 DNA sequence: TGTGCCAGCAGCTTACGGGACTCCACCTACGAGCAGTACTTC. The full variable domain, with the rest looked up from reference TRBV11-1 and TRBJ2-7, is EAEVAQSPRYKITEKSQAVAFWCDPISGHATLYWYRQILGQGPELLVQFQDESVVDDSQLPKDRFSAERLKGVDSTLKIQPAELGDSAMYLCASSLRDSTYEQYFGPGTRLTVT.

This chain uses TRBV24-1 with TRBJ2-1; the D gene is possibly TRBD2 (6 bases). Judging by the DNA end, TRBJ2-7 fits better; the J call may be wrong. The CDR3 runs 16 residues. Germline lookup yields CDR1 KGHDR and CDR2 SFDVKD. CDR3 nucleotides: TGTGCCACCAGTGATTCTAGCGCCTACTCCTACAATGAGCAGTACTTC. As protein: CATSDSSAYSYNEQYF.

This clonotype was seen more than once but under ten times. The chain recombines TRBV3-1 with TRBJ2-7; tentative D call: TRBD2 (6 bases). V lost 2 bases and J lost 7, with 9 bases in between. Germline V lookup: CDR1 LGHDT, CDR2 YNNKEL (reference sequence). The CDR3 is made up of 12 amino acids. In DNA form, the CDR3 reads TGTGCCAGCAGCCAACCGGCGGGGGAGCAGTACTTC. Translation: CASSQPAGEQYF.

CDR3 nucleotide sequence: TGTGCCAGCAGCTCCCTGGACTATTCCTACGAGCAGTACTTC. Residues: CASSSLDYSYEQYF. This sequence joins TRBV11-2 and TRBJ2-7; TRBD2 might be the D (6 bases). Germline CDR1 and CDR2: SGHAT and FQNNGV. Between the trimmed V and J ends, which lost 4 bases and 1 base, there was a span of 11 bases. This CDR3 is built from 14 residues. Supplemented by reference TRBV11-2 and TRBJ2-7, the full variable domain reads EAGVAQSPRYKIIEKRQSVAFWCNPISGHATLYWYQQILGQGPKLLIQFQNNGVVDDSQLPKDRFSAERLKGVDSTLKIQPAKLEDSAVYLCASSSLDYSYEQYFGPGTRLTVT.

The chain carries TRBV18 and TRBJ2-6; no definite D call. The CDR3 runs to 15 residues. Trimming shortened V by 3 bases and J by 1 base, and 7 bases separated the two germline ends. The germline V gene encodes CDR1 KGHSH and CDR2 LQKENI. CDR3 amino acids: CASSPAASGANVLTF. In DNA form, the CDR3 reads TGTGCCAGCTCACCGGCCGCTTCTGGGGCCAACGTCCTGACTTTC. Complete variable domain (other parts from reference TRBV18 and TRBJ2-6): NAGVMQNPRHLVRRRGQEARLRCSPMKGHSHVYWYRQLPEEGLKFMVYLQKENIIDESGMPKERFSAEFPKEGPSILRIQQVVRGDSAAYFCASSPAASGANVLTFGAGSRLTVL.

This chain connects TRBV3-1 to TRBJ2-1; D might be TRBD2 (7 bases). The germline V gene has CDR1 LGHDT and CDR2 YNNKEL (reference sequence). The CDR3 has 16 amino acids. Between the trimmed V and J ends, which lost 1 base and 9 bases, there was a span of 19 bases. CDR3 amino acids: CASSQATRGGVGEQFF. The CDR3 bases are TGTGCCAGCAGCCAAGCGACCAGAGGGGGGGTTGGTGAGCAGTTCTTC.

This clonotype was counted a single time. The chain combines TRBV6-2 or TRBV6-3 with TRBJ2-3; 9 nucleotides match TRBD2. V dropped 5 bases and J dropped 14; count of bases not matched to a gene: 14. Germline V gene lookup returns CDR1 MNHEY and CDR2 SVGEGT. The CDR3 runs to 14 residues. The CDR3 protein is CASSTTSGHRDAYF. DNA for the CDR3: TGTGCCAGCAGTACGACTAGCGGTCACAGAGACGCGTATTTT.

Written as DNA, the CDR3 is TGTGCCAGCTCACCGTTAGAGAGCTCCTACGAGCAGTACTTC. Translation gives CASSPLESSYEQYF. This sequence joins TRBV18 and TRBJ2-4, with D unresolved. The DNA end favors TRBJ2-7, so the J call may be wrong. Germline V CDR1 and CDR2: KGHSH, LQKENI. The CDR3 contains 14 residues.

Only a few counts were recorded for this clonotype. V is TRBV29-1 and J is TRBJ1-4; D is unresolved. CDR3 length equals 10 residues. Germline CDR1 reads SQVTM; CDR2 reads ANQGSEA. The V end was cut by 3 bases, the J end by 5 bases, with 1 base between. CDR3 nucleotide sequence: TGCAGCGTTGAGAATGAAAAACTGTTTTTT. This gives the protein CSVENEKLFF.

V usage is TRBV6-1 and J usage is TRBJ2-3; 8 positions agree with TRBD2. V was clipped by 7 bases and J by 14 bases; unmatched bases: 20. Germline V gene data show CDR1 as MNHNS and CDR2 as SASEGT. This CDR3 contains 15 residues. The DNA for the CDR3 is TGTGCCAGCAACCCACTAGCGGCACAGCACAGATACGCGTATTTT. It encodes CASNPLAAQHRYAYF.

The rearrangement uses TRBV4-1 and TRBJ2-6, with a possible D match to TRBD1 (6 bases). The germline CDR1 and CDR2 sequences are MGHRA and YSYEKL. This CDR3 is built from 15 residues. Trimming took 10 bases from V and 4 from J, leaving 17 bases between them. The CDR3 loop is CAISPPGEGANVLTF. The CDR3 DNA follows: TGCGCCATCTCACCCCCAGGGGAAGGGGCCAACGTCCTGACTTTC.

This clonotype was observed a few times. This sequence joins TRBV20-1 and TRBJ2-5; 16 nucleotides align to TRBD2. This CDR3 region has 15 residues. Germline CDR1 DFQATT, CDR2 SNEGSKA (reference sequence). J gave up 5 bases and V 3 bases, and 3 bases lay outside the gene matches. CDR3 protein: CSASPGLAGGETQYF. The CDR3 DNA reads as TGCAGTGCTAGCCCGGGACTAGCGGGAGGGGAGACCCAGTACTTC.

This clonotype was counted once. This clone may be a read error of a much larger clone one base away. This CDR3 reads CASSASGRARYAYF. DNA of the CDR3: TGTGCCAGCAGTGCTAGCGGGAGGGCCAGATACGCGTATTTT. V usage is TRBV6-2 or TRBV6-3 and J usage is TRBJ2-3; TRBD2 aligns across 12 bases. This CDR3 spans 14 amino acids. Unmatched junction bases numbered 11, after V lost 5 bases and J lost 14 bases. Germline assignment: CDR1 MNHEY and CDR2 SVGEGT.

The chain joins TRBV20-1 to TRBJ2-7; the D is unclear. Germline CDR1 is DFQATT and CDR2 is SNEGSKA (reference sequence). This CDR3 has 12 residues. V lost 5 bases and J 3 bases, leaving 11 bases between the germline ends. The CDR3 sequence is CSAPGRSYEQYF. The CDR3 DNA is TGCAGTGCTCCAGGCCGCAGCTACGAGCAGTACTTC.

This chain joins TRBV10-3 and TRBJ1-1, with 7 bases identical to TRBD1. The V and J ends lost 4 bases and 0 bases, in that order; junction bases with no gene match: 11. The CDR3 runs to 17 residues. From germline, CDR1 is ENHRY and CDR2 SYGVKD. CDR3 bases: TGTGCCATCAGTGTAGATAAAACAGGGGAGATGAACACTGAAGCTTTCTTT. Protein sequence: CAISVDKTGEMNTEAFF.

The V gene is TRBV11-1, the J gene TRBJ1-1; no definite D call. Germline V gene sequence: CDR1 SGHAT, CDR2 FQDESV (reference sequence). Trimming stripped 3 bases from V and 10 bases from J, with 21 bases between. The CDR3 runs 15 residues. Here the CDR3 DNA reads TGTGCCAGCAGCTTGGAGCTACGCAGCGACGTTGGAGCTTTCTTT. It codes for CASSLELRSDVGAFF.

The gene calls are TRBV4-1 and TRBJ1-5, with D maybe TRBD1 (5 bases). Germline values: CDR1 MGHRA, CDR2 YSYEKL. With 3 bases removed from V and 6 bases from J, the gap between germline ends came to 15 bases. There are 15 residues in the CDR3. CDR3 protein: CASSHRDAGTQPQHF. In DNA form, the CDR3 reads TGCGCCAGCAGCCACCGGGACGCAGGAACTCAGCCCCAGCATTTT.